The clone carrying this TCR beta chain was detected ten times or more. Its antigen is still unknown. CDR1 and CDR2 (germline): DFQATT, SNEGSKA (reference sequence). The length of the CDR3 is 13 residues. Trimming pared 3 bases from V and 6 bases from J, leaving 13 bases between. These data originate in a study of identical twins. General study points: In cord blood, abundant beta clonotypes had fewer insertions; memory showed no trend. Cross-sectional statistical analysis was relied on for the conclusions, without the same donors being followed.

cDNA molecules carried unique molecular identifiers, and template switching added a universal primer site. TCRdb reprocessed the 5' RACE reads with MiXCR, giving one entry per CDR3 protein. Here the sample spans 550,000 to 700,000 distinct CDR3 sequences, roughly 9.5% being singletons. Everyone who gave samples was a healthy Caucasian. This sample was shared with a second study, whose subject was yellow fever vaccine responses in identical twins.

This chain links TRBV20-1 with TRBJ2-3; no reliable D call. This TCR was sampled from a woman under 30 in good health. Sequenced sample: PBMCs. This chain's CDR3 is CSASPRLGDTQYF. The CDR3 DNA reads TGCAGTGCTAGTCCTCGACTGGGGGATACGCAGTATTTT.